These 8 T cell receptor beta chains share one sample of origin, sequenced in a study of response to subunit inactivated influenza vaccine. TCRdb re-analysed the RT-PCR reads in MiXCR, keeping a single row per CDR3 protein. This sample has 150,000 to 200,000 distinct CDR3 sequences; roughly 12% occur once, and the top ten carry over 25%. This sample also appeared in a second study, on T cells expressing NK-cell markers. This second study notes: The TCR beta cDNA came from 5'RACE template switching with UMIs.

Here the sequenced sample was CD8+ T cells sorted from PBMCs, taken roughly 12 days after vaccination. The receptors come from a man between 45 and 60 years old who received an inactivated influenza vaccine.

This clonotype was detected ten times or more. The chain combines TRBV6-5 with TRBJ1-2; unclear D gene. V lost 5 bases to trimming and J lost 8 bases, with 15 bases between them. The CDR3 is 13 residues long. Germline CDR1 and CDR2: MNHEY and SVGAGI. This CDR3 reads CASSNGVAGGYTF. The DNA for the CDR3 is TGTGCCAGCAGTAACGGGGTGGCGGGAGGCTACACCTTC.

This chain links TRBV4-1 with TRBJ2-3; 13 bases line up with TRBD2. The V and J ends lost 0 bases and 9 bases, in that order; junction bases with no gene match: 6. The CDR3 contains 16 residues. Germline-derived CDR1 and CDR2 are MGHRA and YSYEKL. The CDR3: CASSQEEGLAGRTQYF. The DNA for the CDR3 is TGCGCCAGCAGCCAAGAAGAGGGACTAGCGGGACGAACGCAGTATTTT.

The chain combines TRBV20-1 with TRBJ1-5, with 7 bases that match TRBD1. Germline V gene lookup returns CDR1 DFQATT and CDR2 SNEGSKA (reference sequence). The V and J ends lost 8 bases and 2 bases, in that order; junction bases with no gene match: 9. The CDR3 has 14 amino acids. CDR3 in amino acids: CSTPNRGGNQPQHF. Written as DNA, the CDR3 is TGCAGTACCCCCAACAGGGGTGGCAATCAGCCCCAGCATTTT.

This clonotype has more than one count but fewer than ten. The genes are TRBV6-5 and TRBJ2-3; possible D gene TRBD1, 6 bases. The CDR3 sequence is 14 residues long. The V gene's germline CDR1 is MNHEY and CDR2 SVGAGI. The germline V and J ends were trimmed by 4 bases and 2 bases, with 10 bases remaining between them. The CDR3 nucleotides are TGTGCCAGCAGTTCCTGGACAGCCACAGATACGCAGTATTTT. It codes for CASSSWTATDTQYF.

This chain connects TRBV6-2 or TRBV6-3 to TRBJ2-1; 7 nucleotides align to TRBD2. Germline CDR1 MNHEY, CDR2 SVGEGT. The V and J ends lost 7 bases and 3 bases, in that order; junction bases with no gene match: 6. The CDR3 runs 14 residues. The CDR3 region has the DNA TGTGCCAGCACCGGACTAGTCCGCTACAATGAGCAGTTCTTC. This translates into CASTGLVRYNEQFF.

There are many counts of this clonotype. The V call is TRBV6-2 or TRBV6-3, the J call TRBJ2-3; D unresolved. Germline CDR1 MNHEY, CDR2 SVGEGT. Trimming took 6 bases from V and 4 from J, leaving 11 bases between them. This CDR3 region has 13 residues. CDR3 in DNA: TGTGCCAGCAGCCGTCCCCTGGCAGATACGCAGTATTTT. Translated: CASSRPLADTQYF.

This CDR3 reads CASSLAIIDEQFF. Here the CDR3 DNA reads TGTGCCAGCAGCTTAGCCATCATCGATGAGCAGTTCTTC. This chain links TRBV7-9 with TRBJ2-1; D not certain. The germline V gene has CDR1 SEHNR and CDR2 FQNEAQ (reference sequence). V dropped 0 bases and J dropped 8 bases, with 8 bases sitting between them. The CDR3 sequence is 13 residues long.

This chain connects TRBV29-1 to TRBJ2-1; 7 bases agree with TRBD1. J lost 6 bases, V lost 6 bases, and 11 bases had no gene match. Germline V gene data show CDR1 as SQVTM and CDR2 as ANQGSEA. This CDR3 is built from 14 residues. CDR3: CSVSGTVNSNEQFF. DNA for the CDR3: TGCAGCGTGTCCGGGACAGTGAATTCCAATGAGCAGTTCTTC.